This section outlines one T cell receptor (beta chain) sequence together with its context. Its antigen is not identified. The protocol was immunoSEQ multiplex PCR, while the TCRdb copy is restricted to in-frame clones and leaves out a portion. The data show about 280,000 clones, 85% to 90% seen once. This sample stems from a study of cytomegalovirus exposure and HLA in healthy donors. Per the germline V gene, CDR1 is LGHNA and CDR2 is YSLEER. There are 15 residues in the CDR3. V was cut by 3 bases and J by 0 bases, with 8 bases left in between. Broader study findings: Specificity for CMV antigens was confirmed in vitro for a few of the CMV-associated chains. Cytomegalovirus status was reportedly diagnosed by the classifier with high specificity and sensitivity.

The donors were part of the approximately 130-subject validation cohort, which stood apart from the roughly 670-subject first cohort. The source material was PBMCs. The chain uses TRBV4-3 and TRBJ2-2, with D maybe TRBD2 (5 bases). The TCR comes from a young woman in good health and CMV-seronegative. The CDR3: CASSHGVANTGELFF. In DNA, the CDR3 is TGCGCCAGCAGCCACGGGGTCGCGAACACCGGGGAGCTGTTTTTT.